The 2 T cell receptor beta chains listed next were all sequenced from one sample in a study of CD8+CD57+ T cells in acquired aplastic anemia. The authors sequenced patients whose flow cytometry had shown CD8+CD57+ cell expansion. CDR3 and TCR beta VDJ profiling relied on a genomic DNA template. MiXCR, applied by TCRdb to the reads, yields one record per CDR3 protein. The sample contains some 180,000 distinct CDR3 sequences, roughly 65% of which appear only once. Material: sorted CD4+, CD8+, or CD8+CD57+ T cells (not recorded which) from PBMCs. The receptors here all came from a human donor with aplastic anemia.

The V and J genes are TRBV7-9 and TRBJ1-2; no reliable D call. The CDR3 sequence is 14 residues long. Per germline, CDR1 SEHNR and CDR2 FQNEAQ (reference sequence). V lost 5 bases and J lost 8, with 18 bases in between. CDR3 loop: CASSHYGTVWGYTF. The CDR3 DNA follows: TGTGCCAGCAGCCATTATGGCACAGTATGGGGCTACACCTTC.

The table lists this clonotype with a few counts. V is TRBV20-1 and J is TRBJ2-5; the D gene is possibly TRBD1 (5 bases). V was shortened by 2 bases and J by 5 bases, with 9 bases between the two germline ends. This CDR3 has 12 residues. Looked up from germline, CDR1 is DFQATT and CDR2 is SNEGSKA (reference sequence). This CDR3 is CSARLKGETQYF. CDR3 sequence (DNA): TGCAGTGCTAGACTAAAGGGGGAGACCCAGTACTTC.